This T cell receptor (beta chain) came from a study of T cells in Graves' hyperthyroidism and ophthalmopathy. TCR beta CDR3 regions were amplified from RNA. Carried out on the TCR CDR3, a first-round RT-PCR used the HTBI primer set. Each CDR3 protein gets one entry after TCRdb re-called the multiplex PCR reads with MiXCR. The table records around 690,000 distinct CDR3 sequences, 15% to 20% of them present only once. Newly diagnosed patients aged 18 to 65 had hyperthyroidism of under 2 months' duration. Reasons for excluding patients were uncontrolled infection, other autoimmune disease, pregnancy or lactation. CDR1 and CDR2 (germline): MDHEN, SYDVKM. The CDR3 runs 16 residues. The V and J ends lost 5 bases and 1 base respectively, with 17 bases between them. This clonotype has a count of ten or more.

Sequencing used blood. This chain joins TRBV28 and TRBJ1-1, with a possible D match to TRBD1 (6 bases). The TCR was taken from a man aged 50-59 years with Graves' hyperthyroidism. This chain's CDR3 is CASSHGQHRGNTEAFF. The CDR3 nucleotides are TGTGCCAGCAGTCACGGACAGCATCGGGGGAACACTGAAGCTTTCTTT.